This TCR beta chain was identified during a study of spatial heterogeneity in lung cancer. Study context: Raw reads contained each unique TCR and UMI combination more than ten times on average. Study conclusions and caveats: Blood contained ubiquitous expanded tumor TCRs more at resection than at follow-up.

On each TCR cDNA molecule, a unique molecular identifier was present. One entry per CDR3 protein, called by TCRdb with MiXCR from the 5' RACE reads. The data contain around 87,000 distinct CDR3 sequences, approximately 12% of them singletons. V lost 2 bases and J lost 2; bases outside the gene matches: 4. CDR3 length: 16 residues. CDR1 is MGHRA, CDR2 YSYEKL, per germline. The sample's time point: sample taken at primary tumor resection. Without sorting, whole RNA was sequenced from tumor, nontumor lung or frozen PBMC. The donors, more than 55 patients with untreated early-stage non-small cell lung cancer, provided the samples. Points on this clonotype: The antigen remains undetermined.

The TCR sequence derives from a male donor with early-stage non-small cell lung cancer. Sequencing used PBMCs, obtained at surgery. V usage is TRBV4-1 and J usage is TRBJ2-5; 11 nucleotides match TRBD1. This CDR3 is CASSQQGTGGQETQYF. As DNA, the CDR3 is TGCGCCAGCAGCCAACAGGGGACAGGGGGTCAAGAGACCCAGTACTTC.